Listed here is a single T cell receptor beta chain. As yet, its antigen is unknown. The CDR3 spans 15 residues. J was trimmed by 4 bases and V by 5 bases; bases with no gene match: 6. Germline V CDR1 and CDR2: SGHTA, FQGNSA. The data derive from a study of T-cell memory formation after mild COVID-19. About the research overall: The two donors had largely donor-specific TCR clusters.

Using its own MiXCR run on the 5' RACE reads, TCRdb lists one record per CDR3 protein. The sample gives about 470,000 distinct CDR3 sequences, more than 20% of which show up once; under 15% is in the top ten. Study results and limitations: There was a balanced CD4/CD8 profile in clones contracting day 15 to 85, and later expanders leaned CD4+. Shrinking CD4+ clones were chiefly CM and EM; CD8+ ones were chiefly EMRA.

The receptor comes from an adult woman who had mild COVID-19 (a few samples of this study predate the infection). Cell type and time point are not known. Material for sequencing was PBMCs or a T cell subset sorted from them (not recorded which). The chain employs TRBV7-2 and TRBJ2-7; 12 nucleotides align to TRBD2. CDR3 amino acids: CASSPSGLAGYEQYF. The CDR3 nucleotides are TGTGCCAGCAGCCCGTCGGGACTAGCGGGTTACGAGCAGTACTTC. Variable domain in full (rest from reference TRBV7-2 and TRBJ2-7): GAGVSQSPSNKVTEKGKDVELRCDPISGHTALYWYRQSLGQGLEFLIYFQGNSAPDKSGLPSDRFSAERTGGSVSTLTIQRTQQEDSAVYLCASSPSGLAGYEQYFGPGTRLTVT.